The next 26 T cell receptor beta chains were all read from a single sample in a study of response to subunit inactivated influenza vaccine. TCRdb re-derived calls from the RT-PCR reads in MiXCR, one entry per CDR3 protein. Of fewer than 650,000 distinct CDR3 sequences listed, 10% to 15% are singletons. The material sequenced was PBMCs from blood, taken 40 to 50 days after vaccination. Receptors originate from a man aged 45-65 years who received an inactivated influenza vaccine.

The chain carries TRBV11-2 and TRBJ2-6; D gene uncertain. The CDR3 sequence is 15 residues long. V lost 6 bases, J lost 4 bases, and 13 bases lay in between. Looked up from germline, CDR1 is SGHAT and CDR2 is FQNNGV. Here the CDR3 reads CASSRNTLGANVLTF. The CDR3 DNA reads as TGTGCCAGCAGTCGTAATACCCTCGGGGCCAACGTCCTGACTTTC.

This clonotype was counted at least ten times. The chain joins TRBV18 to TRBJ1-1; TRBD1 might be the D (5 bases). This CDR3 has 19 residues. The germline V gene encodes CDR1 KGHSH and CDR2 LQKENI. The ends were cut back, 3 bases at V and 11 bases at J, with 34 bases in the middle. Here the CDR3 reads CASSPTSMGGISATSWAFF. CDR3 DNA: TGTGCCAGCTCACCGACCTCCATGGGGGGAATCAGCGCGACTAGCTGGGCTTTCTTT.

The chain carries TRBV20-1 and TRBJ2-2; the D is unclear. Germline lookup yields CDR1 DFQATT and CDR2 SNEGSKA (reference sequence). Trimming shortened V by 3 bases and J by 0 bases, and 8 bases separated the two germline ends. This CDR3 has 14 residues. The CDR3 here is CSASKGPNTGELFF. The DNA for the CDR3 is TGCAGTGCTAGTAAAGGCCCGAACACCGGGGAGCTGTTTTTT.

This clonotype appeared a few times. CDR3 sequence: CSARSHRDTFYEQYF. The CDR3 DNA follows: TGCAGTGCTAGAAGTCACCGGGACACCTTTTACGAGCAGTACTTC. The chain carries TRBV20-1 and TRBJ2-7, with D possibly TRBD1 on 6 matching bases. Germline loops: CDR1 DFQATT, CDR2 SNEGSKA (reference sequence). This CDR3 is built from 15 residues. The V end lost 2 bases, the J end lost 4 bases, and 18 bases lay between the germline ends.

The chain links TRBV19 to TRBJ2-2; D not certain. Germline CDR1 is LNHDA and CDR2 is SQIVND (reference sequence). V dropped 1 base and J dropped 1 base, with 4 bases sitting between them. The CDR3 spans 14 residues. The CDR3 DNA sequence: TGTGCCAGTAGTATAGCTTGGAACACCGGGGAGCTGTTTTTT. Translating it yields CASSIAWNTGELFF.

The gene calls are TRBV6-5 and TRBJ2-7, with no clear D. From germline, CDR1 is MNHEY and CDR2 SVGAGI. The V end lost 3 bases, the J end lost 7 bases, and 16 bases lay between the germline ends. CDR3 length equals 14 residues. The chain's CDR3 is CASSYNRRAGEQYF. In DNA, the CDR3 is TGTGCCAGCAGTTATAATCGACGGGCCGGGGAGCAGTACTTC.

A few counts support this clonotype. This rearrangement joins TRBV6-5 to TRBJ1-6, with D possibly TRBD1 on 5 matching bases. The CDR3 is 15 residues long. Trimming took 2 bases from V and 9 from J, leaving 14 bases between them. CDR1 and CDR2 (germline): MNHEY, SVGAGI. The CDR3 here is CASSYGGTTGSPLHF. Written as DNA, the CDR3 is TGTGCCAGCAGTTACGGAGGGACCACCGGTTCACCCCTCCACTTT.

The rearrangement joins TRBV6-2 or TRBV6-3 to TRBJ2-2, with D tentatively TRBD2 (6 bases). The germline gives CDR1 MNHEY, CDR2 SVGEGT. The CDR3 consists of 14 residues. Trimming shortened V by 7 bases and J by 6 bases, and 15 bases separated the two germline ends. The CDR3 sequence is CASTLREVAGELFF. CDR3 in DNA: TGTGCCAGCACCCTGAGGGAGGTAGCCGGGGAGCTGTTTTTT.

The chain joins TRBV10-3 to TRBJ2-3; TRBD2 agrees at 9 bases. V shed 7 bases and J 4 bases; nucleotides not matched to a gene: 12. The CDR3 is made up of 16 amino acids. Germline V gene lookup returns CDR1 ENHRY and CDR2 SYGVKD. CDR3 residues: CAINPSRGLAADTQYF. The CDR3 DNA follows: TGTGCCATCAACCCGTCTCGGGGACTAGCAGCAGATACGCAGTATTTT.

J is TRBJ2-6 and V is TRBV5-1; D not certain. The CDR3 spans 13 residues. V shed 0 bases and J shed 4 bases, with 2 bases lying between them. Germline CDR1 reads SGHRS; CDR2 reads YFSETQ. CDR3 sequence: CASSLEGANVLTF. CDR3 nucleotides: TGCGCCAGCAGCTTGGAGGGGGCCAACGTCCTGACTTTC.

In its sample, this clonotype was seen many times. The V gene is TRBV4-3, the J gene TRBJ2-4; maybe TRBD2 (6 bases). In germline, CDR1 is LGHNA, CDR2 YSLEER. V dropped 0 bases and J dropped 0 bases, with 15 bases sitting between them. This CDR3 is built from 18 residues. In DNA form, the CDR3 reads TGCGCCAGCAGCCAAGAATGGAGGCGGGGCGCAGCCAAAAACATTCAGTACTTC. Translated: CASSQEWRRGAAKNIQYF.

The V call is TRBV7-3, the J call TRBJ2-6; tentatively, D is TRBD1 (5 bases). CDR1 is SGHTA, CDR2 FQGTGA, per germline. Trimming left V 4 bases short and J 1 base short, with 23 bases between. CDR3 length equals 20 residues. The CDR3 DNA reads as TGTGCCAGCAGCTCTCGTGTGTCGGCAGGGTTAAGGTCTGGGGCCAACGTCCTGACTTTC. Translating it yields CASSSRVSAGLRSGANVLTF.

This clonotype was seen a handful of times. The V gene is TRBV4-1, the J gene TRBJ1-1; a possible D gene is TRBD1 (5 bases). This CDR3 region has 14 residues. The V end lost 1 base, the J end lost 11 bases, and 17 bases lay between the germline ends. Germline values: CDR1 MGHRA, CDR2 YSYEKL. DNA of the CDR3: TGCGCCAGCAGCCAAGGGGGGGGTAAAATAGAGGCTTTCTTT. The encoded protein is CASSQGGGKIEAFF.

This clonotype has only a few counts. The J gene is TRBJ2-1, the V gene TRBV28, with D uncertain. This CDR3 has 13 residues. Trimming stripped 6 bases from V and 0 bases from J, with 6 bases between. CDR1 and CDR2 (germline): MDHEN, SYDVKM. The CDR3 is CASRSFSYNEQFF. For the CDR3, the DNA is TGTGCCAGCAGGAGTTTCTCCTACAATGAGCAGTTCTTC. The whole variable domain, remainder taken from reference TRBV28 and TRBJ2-1, is DVKVTQSSRYLVKRTGEKVFLECVQDMDHENMFWYRQDPGLGLRLIYFSYDVKMKEKGDIPEGYSVSREKKERFSLILESASTNQTSMYLCASRSFSYNEQFFGPGTRLTVL.

This clonotype has a count of ten or more. The CDR3 loop reads CASSSGTLSVRYGYTF. The CDR3 DNA follows: TGTGCCAGCAGTTCCGGGACACTATCAGTTCGCTATGGCTACACCTTC. This rearrangement joins TRBV12-3 or TRBV12-4 to TRBJ1-2; tentative D call: TRBD1 (6 bases). V lost 4 bases and J 4 bases, leaving 19 bases between the germline ends. This CDR3 is built from 16 residues.

This clonotype was detected only a few times. The chain employs TRBV20-1 and TRBJ2-2; D not certain. V lost 5 bases and J 8 bases, leaving 15 bases between the germline ends. The CDR3 has 13 amino acids. Germline CDR1 is DFQATT and CDR2 is SNEGSKA (reference sequence). CDR3 amino acids: CSAPAHMGGELFF. The CDR3 nucleotides read TGCAGTGCTCCAGCCCACATGGGTGGGGAGCTGTTTTTT.

This clonotype was seen more than once but under ten times. The chain has TRBV4-1 and TRBJ1-1; TRBD1 matches 8 bases. The CDR3 runs to 15 residues. Germline V CDR1 and CDR2: MGHRA, YSYEKL. V lost 3 bases to trimming and J lost 1 base; unmatched junction nucleotides: 4. DNA for the CDR3: TGCGCCAGCAGCCACAGGGGGCGCGAGAACACTGAAGCTTTCTTT. It encodes CASSHRGRENTEAFF.

This clonotype was seen a handful of times. The chain joins TRBV5-1 to TRBJ2-5; TRBD1 agrees at 7 bases. V shed 3 bases and J 1 base; nucleotides not matched to a gene: 9. This CDR3 contains 16 residues. Germline lookup yields CDR1 SGHRS and CDR2 YFSETQ. This CDR3 reads CASSSDGQDLQETQYF. DNA for the CDR3: TGCGCCAGCAGCTCGGACGGACAGGACCTCCAAGAGACCCAGTACTTC.

The chain uses TRBV6-5 and TRBJ2-1, with 8 bases lining up with TRBD2. Looked up from germline, CDR1 is MNHEY and CDR2 is SVGAGI. There are 14 residues in the CDR3. V was clipped by 3 bases and J by 11 bases; unmatched bases: 9. The CDR3 loop reads CASSYTVRGDQQFF. The DNA of the CDR3 is TGTGCCAGCAGTTATACCGTGCGGGGGGACCAGCAGTTCTTC.

The chain uses TRBV7-3 and TRBJ2-1; TRBD1 agrees at 8 bases. The CDR3 length is 14 residues. V shed 5 bases, J shed 7 bases, and the junction held 7 bases outside the gene matches. Germline lookup yields CDR1 SGHTA and CDR2 FQGTGA. The CDR3 reads CASSPGTGTNEQFF. The DNA for the CDR3 is TGTGCCAGCAGCCCCGGGACAGGAACAAATGAGCAGTTCTTC.

This clonotype was recorded many times. The chain combines TRBV29-1 with TRBJ2-7; D uncertain. The length of the CDR3 is 14 residues. Germline assignment: CDR1 SQVTM and CDR2 ANQGSEA. V lost 4 bases, J lost 2 bases, and 15 bases lay in between. The chain's CDR3 is CSVARLAQPYEQYF. In DNA, the CDR3 is TGCAGCGTTGCCCGGTTAGCACAACCCTACGAGCAGTACTTC.

This clonotype was counted ten times or more. An end of the junction does not agree with germline; a read error may underlie this. This CDR3 reads CSVRKNEQYF. The CDR3 coding sequence is TGCAGTGTTAGAAAGAACGAGCAGTACTTC. The rearrangement uses TRBV20-1 and TRBJ2-7; D is undetermined. This CDR3 contains 10 residues. The germline CDR1 and CDR2 sequences are DFQATT and SNEGSKA (reference sequence).

This rearrangement joins TRBV7-2 to TRBJ2-1; 7 bases map to TRBD1. This CDR3 spans 15 amino acids. Germline lookup yields CDR1 SGHTA and CDR2 FQGNSA. Trimming cost V 5 bases and J 0 bases; bases outside gene matches: 4. CDR3 sequence reads: CASSTNRGSYNEQFF. CDR3 nucleotides: TGTGCCAGCAGCACAAACAGGGGCTCCTACAATGAGCAGTTCTTC.

The CDR3 loop is CAGTGGEGTDTQYF. CDR3 DNA sequence: TGCGCCGGAACCGGCGGGGAGGGCACAGATACGCAGTATTTT. The V and J genes are TRBV10-1 and TRBJ2-3; TRBD2 might be the D (6 bases). Trimming left V 11 bases short and J 1 base short, with 16 bases between. Germline V gives CDR1 WNHNN, CDR2 SYGVQD (reference sequence). This CDR3 is built from 14 residues.

This clonotype was observed a few times. V gene TRBV7-2 combines with J gene TRBJ2-5; either TRBD1 or TRBD2 may fit D (6 bases each). The length of the CDR3 is 15 residues. Germline CDR1 SGHTA, CDR2 FQGNSA. Trimming removed 2 bases from V and 5 bases from J, with 15 bases in between. As DNA, the CDR3 is TGTGCCAGCAGCTTAATGGGGGGCGCGGGGGAGACCCAGTACTTC. As protein: CASSLMGGAGETQYF.

The chain carries TRBV4-3 and TRBJ2-7; D may be TRBD1 (6 bases). The V end was cut by 4 bases, the J end by 4 bases, with 17 bases between. CDR1 is LGHNA and CDR2 is YSLEER in the germline V gene. The length of the CDR3 is 15 residues. The CDR3 coding sequence is TGCGCCAGCAGCCTCTCCCACAGGGTGGATTACGAGCAGTACTTC. Residues: CASSLSHRVDYEQYF.